This T cell receptor (beta chain) was sequenced during a study of blood T cell repertoires in COVID-19. Study at large: The study drew acute and convalescent COVID-19 samples from the United States, Italy and Spain. T cells, B-cell-depleted T cells, or PBMCs supplied cDNA or gDNA.

V lost 8 bases and J 0 bases, leaving 7 bases between the germline ends. Looked up from germline, CDR1 is MNHEY and CDR2 is SMNVEV (reference sequence). CDR3 length equals 13 residues. Source study methods: Counts of nucleated cells, estimated from reference gene primer amplification, were obtained. Only in-frame clones appear in the TCRdb table, and some are missing; sequencing was by immunoSEQ multiplex PCR. V, J and clone size derive from that table, while D and trimming were established from the DNA sequence. There are around 130,000 clones in the sample; 84% occur only once, and about 1.5% lies in the top ten.

This TCR was sampled from a man between 60 and 75 years old with acute or convalescent COVID-19. The J gene is TRBJ1-4, the V gene TRBV27, with D unclear. The specimen was peripheral blood. The CDR3 reads CASRAATNEKLFF. DNA of the CDR3: TGTGCCAGCCGAGCTGCAACTAATGAAAAACTGTTTTTT.